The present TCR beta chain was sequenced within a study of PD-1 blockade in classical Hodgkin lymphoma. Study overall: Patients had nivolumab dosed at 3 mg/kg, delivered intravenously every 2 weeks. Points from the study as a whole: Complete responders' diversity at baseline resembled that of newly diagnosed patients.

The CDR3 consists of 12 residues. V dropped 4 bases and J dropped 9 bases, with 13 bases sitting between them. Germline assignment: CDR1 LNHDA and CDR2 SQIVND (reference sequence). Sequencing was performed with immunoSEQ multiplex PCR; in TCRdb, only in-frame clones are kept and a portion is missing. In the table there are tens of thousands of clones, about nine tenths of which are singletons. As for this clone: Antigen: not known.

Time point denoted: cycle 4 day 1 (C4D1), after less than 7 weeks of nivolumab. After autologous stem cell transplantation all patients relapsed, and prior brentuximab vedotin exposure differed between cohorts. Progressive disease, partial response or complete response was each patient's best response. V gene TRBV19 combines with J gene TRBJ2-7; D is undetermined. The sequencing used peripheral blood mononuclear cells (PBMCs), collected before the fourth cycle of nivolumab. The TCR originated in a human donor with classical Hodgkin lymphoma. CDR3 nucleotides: TGTGCCAGTAGTACCCGACACACACCGCAGTACTTC. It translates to CASSTRHTPQYF.